The 5 T cell receptor beta chains given below trace back to one sample, sequenced in a study of CD8+CD57+ T cells in acquired aplastic anemia. An expansion of CD8+CD57+ cells by flow cytometry had been shown in patients chosen for sequencing. Genomic DNA, the template, was used for profiling of the TCR beta VDJ and CDR3. Via MiXCR, TCRdb re-called the reads, giving one row per CDR3 protein. The sample lists roughly 500,000 distinct CDR3 sequences; roughly a third were seen once. Sequenced input: sorted CD4+, CD8+, or CD8+CD57+ T cells (not recorded which) from PBMCs. The receptors stem from a human donor with aplastic anemia.

This clonotype appeared a few times. This chain connects TRBV29-1 to TRBJ1-1, with TRBD1 as a possible D gene (5 bases). Germline V gives CDR1 SQVTM, CDR2 ANQGSEA. Trimming removed 8 bases at V and 1 base at J, with 14 bases between. The CDR3 is 13 residues long. The CDR3 sequence is CSYRKGSNTEAFF. In nucleotides, the CDR3 is TGCAGCTACCGAAAGGGGTCGAACACTGAAGCTTTCTTT.

This clonotype has at least ten counts. This chain uses TRBV29-1 with TRBJ2-2; D is possibly TRBD2 (5 bases). Per germline, CDR1 SQVTM and CDR2 ANQGSEA. CDR3 length equals 12 residues. V was clipped by 8 bases and J by 6 bases, with 13 bases between them. The CDR3, as DNA: TGCAGCTCCGGGATTGAGGCCGGGGAGCTGTTTTTT. This sequence encodes CSSGIEAGELFF.

On this clonotype: An end of the junction differs from the germline gene, which may be a read error. The chain recombines TRBV9 with TRBJ1-3; D is uncertain. Germline V lookup: CDR1 SGDLS, CDR2 YYNGEE. The CDR3 runs to 15 residues. The CDR3 nucleotides read TGTGCCAGCGGCGTAGCACCAGACTATGGAAACACCATATATTTT. The encoded protein is CASGVAPDYGNTIYF.

This clonotype was seen a few times. The chain couples TRBV9 to TRBJ2-3, with D tentatively TRBD1 or TRBD2 (5 bases each). The CDR3 loop spans 16 amino acids. Germline loops: CDR1 SGDLS, CDR2 YYNGEE. Trimming took 0 bases from V and 3 from J, leaving 14 bases between them. The CDR3 sequence: CASSVDPRGLTDTQYF. The DNA for the CDR3 is TGTGCCAGCAGCGTAGATCCTCGGGGCTTAACAGATACGCAGTATTTT.

This clonotype was detected many times. The rearrangement joins TRBV5-1 to TRBJ2-7, with D perhaps assigned TRBD1 or TRBD2 (6 bases each). The CDR3 consists of 16 residues. Germline CDR1 is SGHRS and CDR2 is YFSETQ. The V and J ends lost 0 bases and 6 bases respectively, with 19 bases between them. The CDR3 DNA reads as TGCGCCAGCAGCTTGGTTGGGGGGACACCCTCCGTCGAGCAGTACTTC. Encoded protein: CASSLVGGTPSVEQYF.